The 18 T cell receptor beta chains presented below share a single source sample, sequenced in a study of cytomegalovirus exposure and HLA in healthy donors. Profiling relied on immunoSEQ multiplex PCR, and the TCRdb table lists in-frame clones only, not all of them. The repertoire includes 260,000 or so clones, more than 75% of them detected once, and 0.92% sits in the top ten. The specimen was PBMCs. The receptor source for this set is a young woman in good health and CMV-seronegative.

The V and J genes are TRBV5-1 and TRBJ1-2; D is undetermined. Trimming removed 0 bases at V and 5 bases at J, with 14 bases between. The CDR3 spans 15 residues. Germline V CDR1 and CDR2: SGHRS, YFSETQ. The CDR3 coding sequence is TGCGCCAGCAGCTTGGCCGGGAATAAGGGTTATGGCTACACCTTC. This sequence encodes CASSLAGNKGYGYTF. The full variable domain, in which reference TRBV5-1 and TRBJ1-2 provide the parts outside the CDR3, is KAGVTQTPRYLIKTRGQQVTLSCSPISGHRSVSWYQQTPGQGLQFLFEYFSETQRNKGNFPGRFSGRQFSNSRSEMNVSTLELGDSALYLCASSLAGNKGYGYTFGSGTRLTVV.

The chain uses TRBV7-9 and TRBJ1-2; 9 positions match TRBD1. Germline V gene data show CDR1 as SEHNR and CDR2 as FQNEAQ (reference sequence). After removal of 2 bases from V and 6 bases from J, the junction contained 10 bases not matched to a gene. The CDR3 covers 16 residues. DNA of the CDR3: TGTGCCAGCAGCTTAAAGGTCGCCGGGACAGGGAATGGCTACACCTTC. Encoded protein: CASSLKVAGTGNGYTF.

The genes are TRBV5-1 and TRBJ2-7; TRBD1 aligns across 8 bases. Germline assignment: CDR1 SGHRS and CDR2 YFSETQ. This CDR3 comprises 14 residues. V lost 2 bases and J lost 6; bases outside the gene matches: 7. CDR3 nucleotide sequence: TGCGCCAGCAGCTTCGACGGGGGACAGGCCGAGCAGTACTTC. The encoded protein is CASSFDGGQAEQYF.

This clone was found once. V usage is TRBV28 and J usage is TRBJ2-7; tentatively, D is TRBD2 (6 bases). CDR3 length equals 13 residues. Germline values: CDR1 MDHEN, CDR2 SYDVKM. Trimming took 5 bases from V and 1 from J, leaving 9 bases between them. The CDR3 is CASSPGGSYEQYF. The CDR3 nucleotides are TGTGCCAGCAGTCCCGGGGGTTCCTACGAGCAGTACTTC.

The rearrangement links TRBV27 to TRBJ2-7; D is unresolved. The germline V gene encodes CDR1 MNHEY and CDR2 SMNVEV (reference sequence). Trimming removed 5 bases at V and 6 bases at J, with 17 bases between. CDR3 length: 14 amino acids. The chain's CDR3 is CASSPGSQAREQYF. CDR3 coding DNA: TGTGCCAGCAGTCCCGGGTCTCAAGCGCGCGAGCAGTACTTC.

For the CDR3, the DNA is TGTGCCAGTCACAGGGGGGGCTACAATGAGCAGTTCTTC. It translates to CASHRGGYNEQFF. V gene TRBV11-2 combines with J gene TRBJ2-1; maybe TRBD1 (8 bases). The CDR3 runs 13 residues. Germline CDR1 and CDR2: SGHAT and FQNNGV. Trimming pared 9 bases from V and 3 bases from J, leaving 12 bases between.

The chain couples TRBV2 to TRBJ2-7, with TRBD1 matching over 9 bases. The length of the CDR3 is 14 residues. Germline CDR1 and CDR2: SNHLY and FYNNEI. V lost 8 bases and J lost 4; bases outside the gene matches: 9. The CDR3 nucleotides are TGTGCCAGCTGGACAGGGGTCAGTGGTTACGAGCAGTACTTC. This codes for CASWTGVSGYEQYF.

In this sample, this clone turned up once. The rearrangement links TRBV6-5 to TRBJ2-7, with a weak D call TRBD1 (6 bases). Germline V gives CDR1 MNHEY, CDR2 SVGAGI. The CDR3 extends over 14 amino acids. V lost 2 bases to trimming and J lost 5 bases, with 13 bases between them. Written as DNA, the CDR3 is TGTGCCAGCAGTTACAATGGGGGCATGGACGAGCAGTACTTC. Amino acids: CASSYNGGMDEQYF.

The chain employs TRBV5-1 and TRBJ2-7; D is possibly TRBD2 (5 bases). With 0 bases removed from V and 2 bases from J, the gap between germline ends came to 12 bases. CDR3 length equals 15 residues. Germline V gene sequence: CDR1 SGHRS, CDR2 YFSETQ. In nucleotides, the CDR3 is TGCGCCAGCAGCTTGGTTCAGGACGGGACCTACGAGCAGTACTTC. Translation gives CASSLVQDGTYEQYF. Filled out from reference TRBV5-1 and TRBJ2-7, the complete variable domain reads KAGVTQTPRYLIKTRGQQVTLSCSPISGHRSVSWYQQTPGQGLQFLFEYFSETQRNKGNFPGRFSGRQFSNSRSEMNVSTLELGDSALYLCASSLVQDGTYEQYFGPGTRLTVT.

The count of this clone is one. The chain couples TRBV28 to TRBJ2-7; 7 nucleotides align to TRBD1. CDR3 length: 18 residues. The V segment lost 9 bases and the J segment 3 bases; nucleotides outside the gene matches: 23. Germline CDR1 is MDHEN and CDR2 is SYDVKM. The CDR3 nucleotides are TGTGCCAGTCACCCCACTTTCTTCGAGACAGGGTTAGACTACGAGCAGTACTTC. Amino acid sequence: CASHPTFFETGLDYEQYF.

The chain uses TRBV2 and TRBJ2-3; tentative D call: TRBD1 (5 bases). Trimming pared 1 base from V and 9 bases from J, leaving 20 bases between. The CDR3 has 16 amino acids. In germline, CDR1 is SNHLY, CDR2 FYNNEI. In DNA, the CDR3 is TGTGCCAGCAGTGAAGAAGGGGCCAGGGCCAGTGGAACGCAGTATTTT. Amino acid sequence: CASSEEGARASGTQYF.

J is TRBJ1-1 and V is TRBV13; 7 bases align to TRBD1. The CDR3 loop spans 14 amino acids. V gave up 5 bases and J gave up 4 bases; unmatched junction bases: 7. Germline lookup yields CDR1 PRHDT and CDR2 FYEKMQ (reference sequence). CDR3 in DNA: TGTGCCAGCAGCCCCCGGGGACAGCTCACTGAAGCTTTCTTT. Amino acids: CASSPRGQLTEAFF. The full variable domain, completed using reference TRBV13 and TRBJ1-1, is AAGVIQSPRHLIKEKRETATLKCYPIPRHDTVYWYQQGPGQDPQFLISFYEKMQSDKGSIPDRFSAQQFSDYHSELNMSSLELGDSALYFCASSPRGQLTEAFFGQGTRLTVV.

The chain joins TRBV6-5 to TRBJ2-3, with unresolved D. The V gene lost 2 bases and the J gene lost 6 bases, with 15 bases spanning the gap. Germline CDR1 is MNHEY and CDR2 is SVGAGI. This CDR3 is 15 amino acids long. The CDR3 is CASSYGGVGQDTQYF. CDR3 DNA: TGTGCCAGCAGTTACGGCGGAGTGGGTCAGGATACGCAGTATTTT.

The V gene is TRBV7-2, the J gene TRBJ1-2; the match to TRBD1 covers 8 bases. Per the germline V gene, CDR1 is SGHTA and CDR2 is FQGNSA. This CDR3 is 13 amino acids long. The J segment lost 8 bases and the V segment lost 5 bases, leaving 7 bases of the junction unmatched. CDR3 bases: TGTGCCAGCAGCCCTAAACAGGGGGGGGGCTACACCTTC. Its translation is CASSPKQGGGYTF.

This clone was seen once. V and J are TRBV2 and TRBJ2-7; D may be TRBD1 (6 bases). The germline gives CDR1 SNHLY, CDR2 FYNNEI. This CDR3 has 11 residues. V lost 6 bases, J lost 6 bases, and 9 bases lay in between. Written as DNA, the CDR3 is TGTGCCAGCAGGGGGGCCTCCGAGCAGTACTTC. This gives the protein CASRGASEQYF.

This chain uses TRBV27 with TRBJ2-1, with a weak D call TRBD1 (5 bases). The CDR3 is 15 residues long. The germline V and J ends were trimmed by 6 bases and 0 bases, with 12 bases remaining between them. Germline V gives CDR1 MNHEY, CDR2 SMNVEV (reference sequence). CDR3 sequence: CASSYTGSSYNEQFF. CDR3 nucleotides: TGTGCCAGCAGCTATACAGGCAGCTCCTACAATGAGCAGTTCTTC.

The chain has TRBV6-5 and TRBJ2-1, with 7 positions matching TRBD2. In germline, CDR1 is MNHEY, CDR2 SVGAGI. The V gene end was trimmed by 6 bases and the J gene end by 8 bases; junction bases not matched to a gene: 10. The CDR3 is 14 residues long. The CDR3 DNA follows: TGTGCCAGCAGCACGGGGCGGGAGAGTCATGAGCAGTTCTTC. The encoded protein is CASSTGRESHEQFF.

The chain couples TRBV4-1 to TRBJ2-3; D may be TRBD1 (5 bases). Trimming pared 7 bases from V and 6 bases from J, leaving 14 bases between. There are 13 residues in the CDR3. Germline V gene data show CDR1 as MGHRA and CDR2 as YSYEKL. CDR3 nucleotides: TGCGCCAGCAAGGGGCGGTTGCGCGATACGCAGTATTTT. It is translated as CASKGRLRDTQYF.